The clone carrying this T cell receptor beta chain was recorded many times. Its cognate antigen is unknown. RNA transcripts were the template for amplifying TCR beta CDR3 regions. In the first-round RT-PCR of the TCR CDR3, the HTBI primer set was used. Each CDR3 protein gets one entry after TCRdb re-called the multiplex PCR reads with MiXCR. The data contain a few hundred thousand distinct CDR3 sequences, approximately 14% of them singletons. These data come from a study of T cells in Graves' hyperthyroidism and ophthalmopathy. Across 18 months, stable Graves' hyperthyroidism was marked by no progression to ophthalmopathy. Isolation of PBMCs was performed on roughly 9 ml fresh peripheral blood. Study-level results: The model forecast ophthalmopathy, anticipating it by a median roughly 6.5 months before onset. Most thyroid clonotypes expanded above 0.001 were also detected in blood.

The CDR3 covers 15 residues. Germline V gene data show CDR1 as SGHAT and CDR2 as FQNNGV. V dropped 0 bases and J dropped 1 base, with 9 bases sitting between them. The V and J genes are TRBV11-2 and TRBJ2-5; a possible D gene is TRBD1 (5 bases). The TCR originated in a woman in her thirties with Graves' hyperthyroidism. Specimen: blood. CDR3 in DNA: TGTGCCAGCAGCTTAGATTGGGGCAGCCAAGAGACCCAGTACTTC. Residues: CASSLDWGSQETQYF.